This T cell receptor beta chain is drawn from a study of shared T cell receptors in the human thymus. Here immunoSEQ multiplex PCR was the method, and the copy in TCRdb shows in-frame clones only, minus some. The profile shows about 660,000 clones, 70% to 90% of them singletons. V gave up 0 bases and J gave up 3 bases; unmatched junction bases: 6. The CDR3 runs 17 residues. The germline V gene has CDR1 SGDLS and CDR2 YYNGEE. These data were also filed under a second study, of human thymus T cells.

Sample: thymocytes. The V and J genes are TRBV9 and TRBJ2-7; TRBD2 matches 13 bases. The receptor comes from a boy under two years old with a congenital heart defect. CDR3 residues: CASSVGLAGGRYYEQYF. The CDR3 region has the DNA TGTGCCAGCAGCGTAGGACTAGCGGGGGGCCGATACTACGAGCAGTACTTC.